These 6 T cell receptor beta chains were sequenced from one sample in a study of identical twins. One entry per CDR3 protein, called by TCRdb with MiXCR from the 5' RACE reads. Of about 890,000 distinct CDR3 sequences in the sample, 9% to 15% are singletons; the top ten hold around 1.6%. This same sample was also part of a study on yellow fever vaccine responses in identical twins.

The sequencing sample was made of PBMCs. These receptors all come from a woman aged 18-29 years in good health.

This clonotype was found a few times. The J gene is TRBJ2-1, the V gene TRBV24-1, with D possibly matching TRBD1 (6 bases). Germline CDR1 and CDR2: KGHDR and SFDVKD. CDR3 length equals 15 residues. Between the trimmed V and J ends, which lost 4 bases and 5 bases, there was a span of 14 bases. The CDR3 DNA reads TGTGCCACCAGTGACCCCATGGACAGCCACAATGAGCAGTTCTTC. Translation: CATSDPMDSHNEQFF.

The chain carries TRBV5-1 and TRBJ2-7; 7 bases are a match to TRBD1. Germline V gene data show CDR1 as SGHRS and CDR2 as YFSETQ. CDR3 length: 16 amino acids. J gave up 0 bases and V 4 bases, and 10 bases lay outside the gene matches. Here the CDR3 DNA reads TGCGCCAGCAGCCCTGGGGTGACAGGGACCTCCTACGAGCAGTACTTC. As protein: CASSPGVTGTSYEQYF. Looking up the rest from reference TRBV5-1 and TRBJ2-7 gives the full variable domain: KAGVTQTPRYLIKTRGQQVTLSCSPISGHRSVSWYQQTPGQGLQFLFEYFSETQRNKGNFPGRFSGRQFSNSRSEMNVSTLELGDSALYLCASSPGVTGTSYEQYFGPGTRLTVT.

Here the CDR3 reads CASSLGTGGVDTQYF. As DNA, the CDR3 is TGCGCCAGCAGCTTGGGTACGGGAGGAGTAGATACGCAGTATTTT. The chain is built from TRBV5-1 and TRBJ2-3, with 7 bases lining up with TRBD2. Unmatched junction bases numbered 6, after V lost 0 bases and J lost 5 bases. Germline loops: CDR1 SGHRS, CDR2 YFSETQ. The CDR3 has 15 amino acids.

Many counts were recorded for this clonotype. The V gene is TRBV14, the J gene TRBJ2-5; TRBD2 might be the D (5 bases). Trimming took off 1 base at V and 1 base at J, with 10 bases between the two ends. Germline loops: CDR1 SGHDN, CDR2 FVKESK. This CDR3 has 15 residues. DNA of the CDR3: TGTGCCAGCAGCCAAGGAGGGCTCCTCCAAGAGACCCAGTACTTC. This encodes CASSQGGLLQETQYF.

The V gene is TRBV7-2, the J gene TRBJ1-2, with D unclear. The germline V and J ends were trimmed by 6 bases and 8 bases, with 7 bases remaining between them. The CDR3 has 10 amino acids. Germline V gives CDR1 SGHTA, CDR2 FQGNSA. The CDR3 spells CASRSAGYTF. The CDR3 nucleotides read TGTGCCAGCAGGTCCGCGGGCTACACCTTC.

The gene calls are TRBV15 and TRBJ2-6; perhaps TRBD1 as D (6 bases). This CDR3 contains 18 residues. Trimming took off 4 bases at V and 1 base at J, with 17 bases between the two ends. Germline V lookup: CDR1 LNHNV, CDR2 YYDKDF (reference sequence). CDR3 sequence: CATSTRGTVSSGANVLTF. The CDR3 DNA is TGTGCCACCAGCACGAGGGGGACGGTTTCTTCTGGGGCCAACGTCCTGACTTTC.